The TCR beta chain under discussion was sequenced for a study of blood T cell repertoires in COVID-19. Study at large: Samples taken during acute and convalescent COVID-19 were collected in the United States, Italy and Spain. PBMCs, B-cell-depleted T cells, or T cells were the source of the cDNA or gDNA that made up the material.

This clone is a singleton in its sample. Assay used: immunoSEQ multiplex PCR; TCRdb lists only in-frame clones, some missing. The sample records 160,000 or so clones, about 80% being singletons. Per the germline V gene, CDR1 is SEHNR and CDR2 is FQNEAQ (reference sequence). J gave up 7 bases and V 5 bases, and 13 bases lay outside the gene matches. CDR3 length equals 16 residues. Sequenced input: peripheral blood. V and J are TRBV7-9 and TRBJ2-3; 9 positions match TRBD2. The TCR was taken from a man between 65 and 85 years old with active or convalescent COVID-19. The CDR3 DNA reads TGTGCCAGCAGCCCCGCCGGGGATAGCGGGAGAAATACGCAGTATTTT. This encodes CASSPAGDSGRNTQYF.